This T cell receptor (beta chain) stems from a study of CD8 T cells in ankylosing spondylitis. Study-wide results and caveats: Disease-associated clones were reportedly significantly overrepresented in matched ankylosing spondylitis synovial fluid.

Via MiXCR, TCRdb re-called the 5' RACE reads, giving one row per CDR3 protein. Here the sample spans fewer than 250,000 distinct CDR3 sequences, 8% to 11% being singletons. This clonotype was counted many times. What it binds is not known. The ends lost 5 bases at V and 8 bases at J; junction bases unmatched: 12. From germline, CDR1 is SEHNR and CDR2 FQNEAQ (reference sequence). The CDR3 length is 15 residues. The chain is built from TRBV7-9 and TRBJ2-3; 8 bases line up with TRBD2. The receptor was isolated from a male donor with ankylosing spondylitis or in good health (not recorded which). The sequenced sample consisted of blood, either unsorted or a sorted T cell fraction (not recorded which). CDR3: CASSLGLGNGVTQYF. The CDR3 DNA reads as TGTGCCAGCAGCCTGGGACTAGGGAACGGGGTTACGCAGTATTTT.